This T cell receptor beta chain comes out of a study of CD8 T cells in ankylosing spondylitis. Overall study findings and caveats: Blood of patients with ankylosing spondylitis appeared to be characterized by a TCR beta motif of eight or nine highly homologous variants.

TCRdb reprocessed the 5' RACE reads via MiXCR and lists one record per CDR3 protein. The sample carries roughly 440,000 distinct CDR3 sequences, approximately 17% recorded once. This clonotype was detected only a few times. The antigen remains undetermined. Trimming cost V 6 bases and J 6 bases; bases outside gene matches: 7. Germline V gene sequence: CDR1 MNHNS, CDR2 SASEGT. This CDR3 comprises 14 residues. This rearrangement joins TRBV6-1 to TRBJ1-2, with 10 bases aligning to TRBD1. The clonotype comes from a male donor with ankylosing spondylitis. The material sequenced was blood, either unsorted or a sorted T cell fraction (not recorded which). CDR3 in DNA: TGTGCCAGCAGCCGCTCCGGGACAGGGGATGGCTACACCTTC. Its protein is CASSRSGTGDGYTF.